The clone carrying this TCR beta chain was recorded once. The target antigen is unknown. Patients with uncontrolled infections, other autoimmune diseases, pregnancy or lactation were excluded. Diagnoses were made from clinical symptoms, serum measures (thyroxine and TRAb), thyroid ultrasound and orbital computed tomography. This specimen belongs to a study of T cells in Graves' hyperthyroidism and ophthalmopathy. Study-wide results and limits: Blood held most thyroid clonotypes expanded above 0.001 frequency.

Amplification yielded TCR beta CDR3 regions, with RNA transcripts as the source. RT-PCR in the first round (using the HTBI primer set) targeted the TCR CDR3. TCRdb ran MiXCR on the multiplex PCR reads and lists one entry per CDR3 protein. The sample lists over 350,000 distinct CDR3 sequences, roughly 14% occurring once. Sequencing was carried out using blood. This receptor was identified in a man aged 18 to 29 with Graves' ophthalmopathy.

The CDR3 sequence is CASSLVRGPGMNTEAFF. The CDR3 DNA reads TGTGCCAGTAGTTTAGTTAGGGGACCGGGCATGAACACTGAAGCTTTCTTT. V gene TRBV19 combines with J gene TRBJ1-1; a weak D match, TRBD1 (5 bases). Germline CDR1 reads LNHDA; CDR2 reads SQIVND (reference sequence). The length of the CDR3 is 17 residues. V lost 5 bases, J lost 0 bases, and 19 bases lay in between.